These T cell receptor beta chains were read from a single sample in a study of blood T cell repertoires in COVID-19. This table comes from immunoSEQ multiplex PCR, and its TCRdb copy is limited to in-frame clones, with some not included. The table lists 150,000 to 200,000 clones, 80% to 90% of them singletons. Sample: peripheral blood. These receptors were taken from a man younger than 35 who had recovered from COVID-19. Each CDR3 is given with its conserved first and last residue. D genes are given only for firm matches. Only some rows state a clone size, as once, few, many or a class for expanded clones.

D | J | size | length | V | DNA | CDR3
- | TRBJ1-5 | - | 17 | TRBV19 | TGTGCCAGTAGTATCGGAAGAGGAGGGGTAACGAATCAGCCCCAGCATTTT | CASSIGRGGVTNQPQHF
- | TRBJ2-7 | - | 15 | TRBV6-5 | TGTGCCAGCAGTCCTAGGGGCACAGGGTTCGACGAGCAGTACTTC | CASSPRGTGFDEQYF
- | TRBJ2-1 | few | 16 | TRBV9 | TGTGCCAGCAGCGTAGGAGGAGGGACCTCCTACAATGAGCAGTTCTTC | CASSVGGGTSYNEQFF
TRBD2 | TRBJ2-1 | once | 14 | TRBV6-5 | TGTGCCAGCAAGCGGGAGGCGGTCTACAATGAGCAGTTCTTC | CASKREAVYNEQFF
- | TRBJ1-4 | - | 18 | TRBV23-1 | TGCGCCAGCAGTCAATCATGGCAGCCCGGGGGAAGGAGGGAAAAACTGTTTTTT | CASSQSWQPGGRREKLFF
- | TRBJ2-1 | - | 18 | TRBV4-3 | TGCGCCAGCAGCCAAGACGCACTTAGCGGCCTAGGGGACAATGAGCAGTTCTTC | CASSQDALSGLGDNEQFF
TRBD2 | TRBJ2-5 | - | 15 | TRBV5-1 | TGCGCCAGCAGCGGGGGCGCTAGCGGGAAGGAGACCCAGTACTTC | CASSGGASGKETQYF
- | TRBJ2-3 | - | 16 | TRBV5-8 | TGTGCCAGCAGCTTGGTGGCGGTTACCCGCACAGATACGCAGTATTTT | CASSLVAVTRTDTQYF
TRBD1 | TRBJ2-7 | - | 15 | TRBV7-9 | TGTGCCAGCAGCTACCTCCGGGACAGGTCCTACGAGCAGTACTTC | CASSYLRDRSYEQYF
TRBD1 | TRBJ1-1 | - | 14 | TRBV2 | TGTGCCAGCAGTGAAGAGGGGGCTTGGACTGAAGCTTTCTTT | CASSEEGAWTEAFF
TRBD2 | TRBJ2-2 | - | 16 | TRBV12-5 | TGTGCTAGTGGTTCCTTCCCGGGGGGGAGCACCGGGGAGCTGTTTTTT | CASGSFPGGSTGELFF